The rows below give T cell receptor beta chains drawn from one sample of a study of technical replicates of blood from a handful of donors. TCRdb's table, derived via immunoSEQ multiplex PCR, lists solely in-frame clones and lacks some. This table holds roughly 62,000 clones, roughly nine tenths found once. Sequencing used PBMCs. These receptor sequences come from a human donor in good health. Some clones in this sample may be carry-over from other donors' samples. Both conserved end residues are part of each CDR3. D genes are given only for firm matches. Size is omitted from some rows. Given values are once, few, many or a class for expanded clones.

>TRBJ2-5|TRBD2|.|TRBV19
TGTGCCAGTACCCTATACGGGACTAGCGGATCCCAAGAGACCCAGTACTTC
CASTLYGTSGSQETQYF
>TRBJ2-7|.|.|TRBV4-3
TGCGCCAGCAGCCAAGGCTGGCGGGGCCACTACGAGCAGTACTTC
CASSQGWRGHYEQYF
>TRBJ1-2|.|once|TRBV2
TGTGCCAGCAGGGTCGCGGGGGCCGGGGATGGCTACACCTTC
CASRVAGAGDGYTF
>TRBJ1-1|.|.|TRBV7-8
TGTGCCAGCAGCCCCTCTTTCAGGAACACTGAAGCTTTCTTT
CASSPSFRNTEAFF
>TRBJ1-1|TRBD1|.|TRBV5-1
TGCGCCAGCAGCTCGGGGACAGGTGGGACTGAAGCTTTCTTT
CASSSGTGGTEAFF
>TRBJ2-5|TRBD2|.|TRBV4-2
TGTGCCAGCAGCCCCCTGAGCGGGGAGCAAGAGACCCAGTACTTC
CASSPLSGEQETQYF
>TRBJ1-2|TRBD1|once|TRBV7-8
TGTGCCAGCAGCATAGGACAGGGCTGGGGCTACACCTTC
CASSIGQGWGYTF
>TRBJ2-1|TRBD2|.|TRBV19
TGTGCCAGTAGCCGGACTAGCGGGAGCGACAATGAGCAGTTCTTC
CASSRTSGSDNEQFF
>TRBJ1-1|.|medium-sized|TRBV15
TGTGCCACCAGCAGAGATAGGGAGGGGAACACTGAAGCTTTCTTT
CATSRDREGNTEAFF
>TRBJ1-5|.|.|TRBV6-1
TGTGCCAGCAGTGACACCCCCGGGGGGGGGCGAAATCAGCCCCAGCATTTT
CASSDTPGGGRNQPQHF
>TRBJ2-7|.|.|TRBV11-2
TGTGCCAGCAGCTTCGAAGACAGGTCTGACTACGAGCAGTACTTC
CASSFEDRSDYEQYF
>TRBJ2-7|.|.|TRBV10-3
TGTGCCATTACTAGCTCCTACGAGCAGTACTTC
CAITSSYEQYF
>TRBJ2-1|TRBD1|.|TRBV6-6
TGTGCCAGCAGCCTCAGTGGGACAGTGGCCTACAATGAGCAGTTCTTC
CASSLSGTVAYNEQFF
>TRBJ2-1|.|once|TRBV4-1
TGCGCCAGCAGCCTGCTCCGCGGCGAAAACAATGAGCAGTTCTTC
CASSLLRGENNEQFF
>TRBJ1-1|.|.|TRBV7-2
TGTGCCAGCACACCCATTAGACAGCCGTGGGCTTTCTTT
CASTPIRQPWAFF
>TRBJ2-1|.|.|TRBV9
TGTGCCAGCAGCGTGAGGATGAGCTCCTACAATGAGCAGTTCTTC
CASSVRMSSYNEQFF
>TRBJ2-6|TRBD2|.|TRBV5-4
TGTGCCAGCCGGGGAGGGAACTCTGGGGCCAACGTCCTGACTTTC
CASRGGNSGANVLTF
>TRBJ2-1|TRBD2|.|TRBV27
TGTGCCAGCAGAGGACTAGCGGATTACAATGAGCAGTTCTTC
CASRGLADYNEQFF
>TRBJ2-1|TRBD2|.|TRBV9
TGTGCCAGCAGCCCACGTAATCCTAGCGGGTCCAGGGGTGAGCAGTTCTTC
CASSPRNPSGSRGEQFF
>TRBJ1-2|.|few|TRBV21-1
TGTGCCAGCAGCAAAGCGAGGGGGAGAAATGGCTACACCTTC
CASSKARGRNGYTF
>TRBJ2-3|TRBD2|.|TRBV19
TGTGCCAGTACGGAAAGCGGGGGTATGGCAGATACGCAGTATTTT
CASTESGGMADTQYF
>TRBJ1-1|.|once|TRBV6-5
TGTGCCAGCAGACTAGGAACAGCTAAGAACACTGAAGCTTTCTTT
CASRLGTAKNTEAFF
>TRBJ2-7|.|.|TRBV2
TGTGCCAGCAGTAGGGACTTCTACGAGCAGTACTTC
CASSRDFYEQYF
>TRBJ2-7|.|.|TRBV19
TGTGCCAGTAGTATAGAGCGGGGTCCCCGCTCCTACGAGCAGTACTTC
CASSIERGPRSYEQYF
>TRBJ1-2|TRBD1|few|TRBV19
TGTGCCAGTAGTATGGGACAGGGTCGAAGCTACACCTTC
CASSMGQGRSYTF
>TRBJ2-7|TRBD1|.|TRBV29-1
TGCAGCGTTGAAGCCTGGGACAGGGTATCCTACGAGCAGTACTTC
CSVEAWDRVSYEQYF
>TRBJ1-2|.|.|TRBV7-9
TGTGCCAGCAGTTCCCCTCGGGGTAATGGCTACACCTTC
CASSSPRGNGYTF
>TRBJ2-2|.|.|TRBV30
TGTGCCTCGTACATTGACAGAAACACCGGGGAGCTGTTTTTT
CASYIDRNTGELFF
>TRBJ1-2|.|.|TRBV4-1
TGCGCCAGCAGCCCCCGGGACAAAGTCGACTATGGCTACACCTTC
CASSPRDKVDYGYTF
>TRBJ2-7|.|.|TRBV10-3
TGTGCCATCAGTGAGTACACCCTCGGGAACGAGCAGTACTTC
CAISEYTLGNEQYF
>TRBJ1-1|.|few|TRBV30
TGTGCCTGGAGTGTGTCAGGGTGGACTGAAGCTTTCTTT
CAWSVSGWTEAFF
>TRBJ1-2|TRBD1|.|TRBV5-4
TGTGCCAGCAGCCCCAGGGACAGTGGCTATGGCTACACCTTC
CASSPRDSGYGYTF
>TRBJ2-1|TRBD2|.|TRBV4-2
TGTGCCAGCAGCCAAGTCGGGAGGGCCTCTAATGAGCAGTTCTTC
CASSQVGRASNEQFF
>TRBJ1-2|TRBD1|.|TRBV4-3
TGCGCCAGCAGCCAAGCCGCAGGGGGAGGCTATGGCTACACCTTC
CASSQAAGGGYGYTF
>TRBJ2-3|.|.|TRBV5-1
TGCGCCAGCAGCTTGGATCTTCTCACAGATACGCAGTATTTT
CASSLDLLTDTQYF
>TRBJ1-2|TRBD1|.|TRBV7-9
TGTGCCAGCAGCAGGACTACAGGGGTTTATGGCTACACCTTC
CASSRTTGVYGYTF
>TRBJ1-2|TRBD1|.|TRBV2
TGTGCCAGCAGTCGGTCGACAGGGTTGTCCTATGGCTACACCTTC
CASSRSTGLSYGYTF
>TRBJ1-2|.|.|TRBV29-1
TGCAGCGGAGGTGGGGCCAATGGCTACACCTTC
CSGGGANGYTF
>TRBJ2-3|TRBD1|.|TRBV7-2
TGTGCCAGCAGCTTAGACAGGGGGGCCGATACGCAGTATTTT
CASSLDRGADTQYF
>TRBJ2-1|TRBD2|.|TRBV5-1
TGCGCCAGCAGCTTGGTTGGGACTAGCCCAACATCTGAGCAGTTCTTC
CASSLVGTSPTSEQFF
>TRBJ2-1|TRBD2|.|TRBV4-3
TGCGCCAGCAGCCAAGATACTCCGGGAGGATACAATGAGCAGTTCTTC
CASSQDTPGGYNEQFF
>TRBJ2-4|TRBD1|.|TRBV5-1
TGCGCCAGCAGGATGACAGGGGTAGCCAAAAACATTCAGTACTTC
CASRMTGVAKNIQYF
>TRBJ2-2|TRBD2|.|TRBV11-1
TGTGCCAGCAGCTTTGGGACTAGCGTCCAAGGGTGGGAGCTGTTTTTT
CASSFGTSVQGWELFF
>TRBJ1-2|TRBD1|.|TRBV30
TGTGCCTGGAGTAAGGACAGGGGGCAATATGGCTACACCTTC
CAWSKDRGQYGYTF
>TRBJ2-3|.|once|TRBV6-5
TGTGCCAGCAGTAGCGTACTCACGGATACGCAGTATTTT
CASSSVLTDTQYF
>TRBJ1-2|.|.|TRBV6-6
TGTGCCAGCAGTCAAAAACCGGGGTTGGGCTATGGCTACACCTTC
CASSQKPGLGYGYTF
>TRBJ1-1|.|.|TRBV5-1
TGCGCCAGCGGACGGGGGGACCAGGGCACTGAAGCTTTCTTT
CASGRGDQGTEAFF
>TRBJ2-2|TRBD2|.|TRBV7-3
TGTGCCACCGGGACTAGCGGGACCGGGGAGCTGTTTTTT
CATGTSGTGELFF
>TRBJ2-7|TRBD2|.|TRBV2
TGTGCCAGCACTGGGACTAGCGGTTACGAGCAGTACTTC
CASTGTSGYEQYF
>TRBJ2-2|.|.|TRBV7-9
TGTGCCAGCAGCTTTGTAATAAACACCGGGGAGCTGTTTTTT
CASSFVINTGELFF
>TRBJ2-5|.|.|TRBV6-5
TGTGCCAGCAGTTACTCTGCAGGGAAGGAGACCCAGTACTTC
CASSYSAGKETQYF
>TRBJ1-2|.|.|TRBV7-2
TGTGCCAGCAGCTTGCCTAGACAGGTCTATGGCTACACCTTC
CASSLPRQVYGYTF
>TRBJ2-1|.|.|TRBV5-1
TGCGCCAGCAGCCCGGGGACATCGGGATACAATGAGCAGTTCTTC
CASSPGTSGYNEQFF
>TRBJ1-5|.|.|TRBV6-1
TGTGCCAGCAGTGAAGCGCTTCCCGGGGAGGGTCGCAATCAGCCCCAGCATTTT
CASSEALPGEGRNQPQHF
>TRBJ1-2|TRBD1|.|TRBV5-6
TGTGCCAGCAGCTACGGGACAGGCCCCTATGGCTACACCTTC
CASSYGTGPYGYTF
>TRBJ1-1|.|.|TRBV9
TGTGCCAGCAGCGTAGCGGTGAACACTGAAGCTTTCTTT
CASSVAVNTEAFF
>TRBJ2-2|.|few|TRBV6-5
TGTGCCAGCGGAGCCGGGGAGCTGTTTTTT
CASGAGELFF